This T cell receptor (beta chain) was retrieved from a study of shared clonotypes between healthy human individuals. With regard to this clone: As yet, its antigen is unknown.

The authors distributed each subset's genomic DNA evenly over several immunoSEQ plates. The protocol was immunoSEQ multiplex PCR, while the TCRdb copy is restricted to in-frame clones and leaves out a portion. The table has 2 million to 2.5 million clones, 95% seen once. Findings of the study overall: Measured sharing among donors was expected to vary with sequencing depth. Against clonotypes common to all four donors, non-shared ones had lower generation probabilities.

The CDR3 has 14 residues. V was cut by 1 base and J by 5 bases, with 11 bases left in between. Germline V gene data show CDR1 as SGHTA and CDR2 as FQGNSA. V is TRBV7-2 and J is TRBJ2-5; D uncertain. The sequenced material came from naive CD4+ T cells sorted from blood. The subset is: CD45RA+ positively selected. This clonotype originated in a young man in good health. CDR3 nucleotide sequence: TGTGCCAGCAGCTTAGTTGATCTAAGGGAGACCCAGTACTTC. Encoded protein: CASSLVDLRETQYF.